Each of the 19 T cell receptor beta chains below was sequenced from the same sample in a study of blood T cell repertoires in COVID-19. Data came from immunoSEQ multiplex PCR; TCRdb stores just in-frame clones and leaves some out. The data hold tens of thousands of clones, with roughly 79% observed a single time. The source material was peripheral blood. The receptor set was obtained from a woman in her 70s with acute or convalescent COVID-19.

The rearrangement joins TRBV2 to TRBJ2-7, with a possible D match to TRBD1 (5 bases). CDR3 size: 14 residues. Trimming shortened V by 0 bases and J by 5 bases, and 11 bases separated the two germline ends. Per germline, CDR1 SNHLY and CDR2 FYNNEI. The CDR3 spells CASSEASRVHEQYF. Here the CDR3 DNA reads TGTGCCAGCAGTGAAGCTAGCAGGGTGCACGAGCAGTACTTC.

A remark on this clone: This CDR3 is also generated by other DNA sequences in the sample. V usage is TRBV10-1 and J usage is TRBJ2-1; D is ambiguous. Germline V gives CDR1 WNHNN, CDR2 SYGVQD (reference sequence). The CDR3 extends over 11 amino acids. V lost 4 bases and J 6 bases, leaving 4 bases between the germline ends. The CDR3 protein is CASSGGNEQFF. CDR3 nucleotides: TGCGCCAGCAGTGGAGGCAATGAGCAGTTCTTC.

V gene TRBV7-6 combines with J gene TRBJ2-3; 11 bases align to TRBD2. The germline V gene encodes CDR1 SGHVS and CDR2 FNYEAQ. The CDR3 contains 19 residues. V lost 4 bases and J lost 3; bases outside the gene matches: 15. CDR3 loop: CASSSPGTSGLAGTDTQYF. DNA of the CDR3: TGTGCCAGCAGCTCCCCCGGGACTAGCGGACTAGCTGGAACAGATACGCAGTATTTT.

V gene TRBV10-3 combines with J gene TRBJ1-6, with a tentative D call TRBD1 (5 bases). Per germline, CDR1 ENHRY and CDR2 SYGVKD. The CDR3 totals 16 residues. Trimming took off 5 bases at V and 0 bases at J, with 11 bases between the two ends. CDR3 coding DNA: TGTGCCATCAGTACGGGGGGGAGCTCCTATAATTCACCCCTCCACTTT. This codes for CAISTGGSSYNSPLHF.

This sequence joins TRBV9 and TRBJ1-3, with TRBD1 identical over 7 bases. V lost 3 bases, J lost 1 base, and 1 base stayed unmatched. The germline V gene has CDR1 SGDLS and CDR2 YYNGEE. The length of the CDR3 is 14 residues. The CDR3 DNA is TGTGCCAGCAGCGACAGGGGTTCTGGAAACACCATATATTTT. This gives the protein CASSDRGSGNTIYF. Looking up the rest from reference TRBV9 and TRBJ1-3 gives the full variable domain: DSGVTQTPKHLITATGQRVTLRCSPRSGDLSVYWYQQSLDQGLQFLIQYYNGEERAKGNILERFSAQQFPDLHSELNLSSLELGDSALYFCASSDRGSGNTIYFGEGSWLTVV.

The chain is built from TRBV7-9 and TRBJ2-7, with 8 positions matching TRBD2. The trim removed 0 bases at V and 3 bases at J, leaving 1 base unmatched. There are 14 residues in the CDR3. Germline-derived CDR1 and CDR2 are SEHNR and FQNEAQ (reference sequence). DNA for the CDR3: TGTGCCAGCAGCTTAGCGAGCGGGAGCTACGAGCAGTACTTC. Its protein product is CASSLASGSYEQYF.

J is TRBJ1-5 and V is TRBV28; D remains unclear. CDR1 is MDHEN, CDR2 SYDVKM, per germline. CDR3 size: 16 residues. The V end lost 4 bases, the J end lost 0 bases, and 13 bases lay between the germline ends. CDR3 nucleotides: TGTGCCAGCAGTTCAATCGACGGGTATAGCAATCAGCCCCAGCATTTT. Its translation: CASSSIDGYSNQPQHF.

The V gene is TRBV7-2, the J gene TRBJ2-1, with 9 bases aligning to TRBD2. This CDR3 contains 15 residues. Germline V gene sequence: CDR1 SGHTA, CDR2 FQGNSA. After removal of 5 bases from V and 6 bases from J, the junction contained 8 bases not matched to a gene. CDR3 protein: CASSSSGSGVNEQFF. The CDR3 DNA is TGTGCCAGCAGCAGTAGCGGGAGTGGGGTCAATGAGCAGTTCTTC.

V usage is TRBV28 and J usage is TRBJ1-6; 8 bases line up with TRBD1. The junction had 10 bases not matched to a gene; V was cut back by 9 bases and J by 0 bases. Germline CDR1 MDHEN, CDR2 SYDVKM. There are 17 residues in the CDR3. The CDR3 DNA reads TGTGCCAGTTCCCTTCGACAGGGGAGCTCCTATAATTCACCCCTCCACTTT. Protein: CASSLRQGSSYNSPLHF. The full variable domain, with the rest looked up from reference TRBV28 and TRBJ1-6, is DVKVTQSSRYLVKRTGEKVFLECVQDMDHENMFWYRQDPGLGLRLIYFSYDVKMKEKGDIPEGYSVSREKKERFSLILESASTNQTSMYLCASSLRQGSSYNSPLHFGNGTRLTVT.

V is TRBV29-1 and J is TRBJ1-3, with unresolved D. In germline, CDR1 is SQVTM, CDR2 ANQGSEA. This CDR3 is 14 amino acids long. Trimming stripped 6 bases from V and 0 bases from J, with 12 bases between. The CDR3 region is CSVLDGSSGNTIYF. DNA for the CDR3: TGCAGCGTCCTGGACGGGAGCTCTGGAAACACCATATATTTT.

The chain uses TRBV9 and TRBJ2-3; 8 bases match TRBD2. Germline-derived CDR1 and CDR2 are SGDLS and YYNGEE. The CDR3 sequence is 18 residues long. V lost 4 bases, J lost 2 bases, and 15 bases stayed unmatched. This chain's CDR3 is CASSLGGAGGPPTDTQYF. The CDR3 nucleotides read TGTGCCAGCAGCTTAGGGGGGGCGGGAGGCCCCCCCACAGATACGCAGTATTTT.

V and J are TRBV28 and TRBJ2-1; TRBD2 agrees at 12 bases. The CDR3 consists of 15 residues. Germline loops: CDR1 MDHEN, CDR2 SYDVKM. V was pared by 6 bases and J by 4 bases, with 4 bases of the junction left unmatched. The CDR3 loop is CASSQLAGGYNEQFF. For the CDR3, the DNA is TGTGCCAGCAGCCAACTAGCGGGGGGATACAATGAGCAGTTCTTC.

The V gene is TRBV7-9, the J gene TRBJ2-1; 14 bases map to TRBD2. The germline V gene has CDR1 SEHNR and CDR2 FQNEAQ (reference sequence). The CDR3 runs 16 residues. Trimming took 4 bases from V and 9 from J; bases not matched to a gene: 8. CDR3 nucleotides: TGTGCCAGCAGCTCCGGGACTAGCGGGAGATCGGTTGAGCAGTTCTTC. Protein product: CASSSGTSGRSVEQFF.

The rearrangement links TRBV19 to TRBJ1-3; weak D call: TRBD1 (5 bases). The CDR3 runs to 15 residues. Trimming took off 7 bases at V and 4 bases at J, with 17 bases between the two ends. In germline, CDR1 is LNHDA, CDR2 SQIVND (reference sequence). CDR3 protein: CASILRAGPGNTIYF. DNA for the CDR3: TGTGCCAGTATCCTCCGGGCAGGGCCCGGAAACACCATATATTTT. The full variable domain, its missing parts supplied by reference TRBV19 and TRBJ1-3, is DGGITQSPKYLFRKEGQNVTLSCEQNLNHDAMYWYRQDPGQGLRLIYYSQIVNDFQKGDIAEGYSVSREKKESFPLTVTSAQKNPTAFYLCASILRAGPGNTIYFGEGSWLTVV.

This clone was counted between two and nine times. V gene TRBV28 combines with J gene TRBJ1-2; D call uncertain. The V and J ends lost 8 bases and 4 bases respectively, with 17 bases between them. The CDR3 covers 14 residues. Germline CDR1 is MDHEN and CDR2 is SYDVKM. CDR3 protein: CASFSRRRGYGYTF. CDR3 in DNA: TGTGCCAGCTTCAGCAGGCGACGGGGCTATGGCTACACCTTC.

By frequency in the sample, this clone is medium-sized (0.01 to 0.1%). The chain employs TRBV5-6 and TRBJ1-1; unclear D gene. The CDR3 extends over 15 amino acids. Germline loops: CDR1 SGHDT, CDR2 YYEEEE. Trimming removed 2 bases at V and 1 base at J, with 12 bases between. In nucleotides, the CDR3 is TGTGCCAGCAGCTTTCAGAGGGCAGGGAACACTGAAGCTTTCTTT. Translation: CASSFQRAGNTEAFF.

V is TRBV24-1 and J is TRBJ2-1; TRBD1 matches at 8 bases. After removal of 2 bases from V and 8 bases from J, the junction contained 7 bases not matched to a gene. CDR3 length: 15 residues. Germline CDR1 KGHDR, CDR2 SFDVKD. This CDR3 is CATSDSGTGRYEQFF. As DNA, the CDR3 is TGTGCCACCAGTGATTCCGGGACAGGTAGATATGAGCAGTTCTTC.

J is TRBJ1-2 and V is TRBV5-4, with 10 bases lining up with TRBD1. The V segment lost 2 bases and the J segment 4 bases; nucleotides outside the gene matches: 8. The CDR3 runs 16 residues. Per germline, CDR1 SGHNT and CDR2 YYREEE (reference sequence). CDR3 sequence (DNA): TGTGCCAGCAGCTTCTTGACAGGGGGCGCAGGCTATGGCTACACCTTC. It is translated as CASSFLTGGAGYGYTF.

This clone was recorded once. The chain joins TRBV6-5 to TRBJ1-3; no firm D call. This CDR3 has 14 residues. The V end lost 2 bases, the J end lost 0 bases, and 5 bases lay between the germline ends. Germline V gene data show CDR1 as MNHEY and CDR2 as SVGAGI. For the CDR3, the DNA is TGTGCCAGCAGTTACACGGGCTCTGGAAACACCATATATTTT. This encodes CASSYTGSGNTIYF.